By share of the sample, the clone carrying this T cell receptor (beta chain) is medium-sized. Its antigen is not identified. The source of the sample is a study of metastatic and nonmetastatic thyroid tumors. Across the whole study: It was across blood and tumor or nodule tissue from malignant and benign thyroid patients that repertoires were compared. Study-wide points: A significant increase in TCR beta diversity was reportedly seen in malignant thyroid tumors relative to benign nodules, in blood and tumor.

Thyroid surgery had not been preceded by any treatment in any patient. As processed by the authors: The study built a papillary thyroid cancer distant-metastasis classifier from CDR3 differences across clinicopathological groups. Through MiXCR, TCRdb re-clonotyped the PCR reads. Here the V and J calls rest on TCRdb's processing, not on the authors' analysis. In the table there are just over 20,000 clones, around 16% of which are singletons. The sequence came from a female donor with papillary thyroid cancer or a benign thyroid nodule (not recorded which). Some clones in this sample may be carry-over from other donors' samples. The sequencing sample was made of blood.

In DNA form, the CDR3 reads TGTGCCAGCAGTTTAGGGGGTTATCAGCCCCAGCATTTT. This translates into CASSLGGYQPQHF. The chain combines TRBV27 with TRBJ1-5, with D perhaps matching TRBD1 (5 bases). This CDR3 is built from 13 residues. The germline gives CDR1 MNHEY, CDR2 SMNVEV (reference sequence). Trimming took 2 bases from V and 5 from J, leaving 7 bases between them.